The clone carrying this TCR beta chain was counted a few times. The antigen is unknown. The data were taken from a study of cytomegalovirus exposure and HLA in healthy donors. Both 60 Vbeta primers and 13 Jbeta primers went into the PCR. Sequencing used immunoSEQ multiplex PCR; TCRdb keeps in-frame clones, though not all of them. The top ten clones hold roughly 3% of a sample with approximately 160,000 clones, 65% to 85% of them seen once. Findings of the study overall: A missense DCLRE1C variant was associated with V- and J-gene trimming of TCR beta chains in a later analysis, and an independent cohort replicated the association.

The CDR3 is made up of 13 amino acids. Germline V gene lookup returns CDR1 LNHDA and CDR2 SQIVND (reference sequence). V was shortened by 3 bases and J by 0 bases, with 6 bases between the two germline ends. The rearrangement uses TRBV19 and TRBJ2-7; no definite D call. The receptor was derived from a woman aged 50 to 60 in good health and CMV-seropositive. The sequenced sample consisted of PBMCs. CDR3 DNA sequence: TGTGCCAGTAGTATCAAGAGCTCCTACGAGCAGTACTTC. This gives the protein CASSIKSSYEQYF.